A single sample is the source of the 23 T cell receptor beta chains below, sequenced in a study of CD8 T cells in Susac syndrome. With random hexamers, 0.5 to 1 ug RNA was reverse transcribed. MiXCR, run by TCRdb on the immunoSEQ multiplex PCR reads, gives a single entry per CDR3 protein. The table has 75,000 to 100,000 distinct CDR3 sequences, 95% seen once. Material: CD8+ T cells from PBMCs. The receptors shown here come from a human donor with Susac syndrome.

The chain joins TRBV6-1 to TRBJ2-1; 10 nucleotides match TRBD2. Per germline, CDR1 MNHNS and CDR2 SASEGT. CDR3 length: 15 residues. V lost 10 bases and J lost 4; bases outside the gene matches: 10. The CDR3 region has the DNA TGTGCCACCTGCGTGACTAGCGGGCCGTACAATGAGCAGTTCTTC. It encodes CATCVTSGPYNEQFF.

This clonotype has only one observation. The J gene is TRBJ1-5, the V gene TRBV18; no clear D gene. Germline CDR1 and CDR2: KGHSH and LQKENI. This CDR3 comprises 14 residues. V lost 4 bases to trimming and J lost 5 bases, with 12 bases between them. The CDR3 is CASSRVSKDQPQHF. In nucleotides, the CDR3 is TGTGCCAGCTCACGAGTATCGAAAGATCAGCCCCAGCATTTT.

The rearrangement uses TRBV13 and TRBJ2-5, with 7 positions matching TRBD2. Germline CDR1 reads PRHDT; CDR2 reads FYEKMQ (reference sequence). V lost 2 bases and J lost 5; bases outside the gene matches: 8. The CDR3 length is 15 residues. The CDR3: CASSLRDYLGETQYF. DNA of the CDR3: TGTGCCAGCAGCTTAAGGGACTACCTTGGGGAGACCCAGTACTTC.

The V call is TRBV13, the J call TRBJ2-3; a possible D gene is TRBD1 (5 bases). With 3 bases removed from V and 1 base from J, the gap between germline ends came to 5 bases. The CDR3 is made up of 13 amino acids. CDR1 is PRHDT and CDR2 is FYEKMQ in the germline V gene (reference sequence). As DNA, the CDR3 is TGTGCCAGCAGCTTGGGGCGCACAGATACGCAGTATTTT. Its protein product is CASSLGRTDTQYF. The whole variable domain, filled in from reference TRBV13 and TRBJ2-3, reads AAGVIQSPRHLIKEKRETATLKCYPIPRHDTVYWYQQGPGQDPQFLISFYEKMQSDKGSIPDRFSAQQFSDYHSELNMSSLELGDSALYFCASSLGRTDTQYFGPGTRLTVL.

V and J are TRBV5-6 and TRBJ2-2, with D uncertain. Germline assignment: CDR1 SGHDT and CDR2 YYEEEE. The germline V and J ends were trimmed by 6 bases and 5 bases, with 11 bases remaining between them. This CDR3 has 13 amino acids. CDR3 loop: CASTTGGTGELFF. CDR3 nucleotide sequence: TGTGCCAGCACCACGGGTGGAACCGGGGAGCTGTTTTTT.

This chain joins TRBV3-1 and TRBJ2-7, with D unresolved. The CDR3 extends over 14 amino acids. Germline V lookup: CDR1 LGHDT, CDR2 YNNKEL (reference sequence). Between the trimmed V and J ends, which lost 1 base and 2 bases, there was a span of 9 bases. As DNA, the CDR3 is TGTGCCAGCAGCCAAGTAGCAGGAACCTACGAGCAGTACTTC. Its translation is CASSQVAGTYEQYF.

The chain couples TRBV10-3 to TRBJ2-3, with 8 positions matching TRBD2. This CDR3 contains 17 residues. Trimming took 2 bases from V and 4 from J; bases not matched to a gene: 11. CDR1 and CDR2 from the germline V gene are ENHRY and SYGVKD. CDR3 sequence: CAISEIGSGTSADTQYF. CDR3 in DNA: TGTGCCATCAGTGAGATTGGTAGCGGGACGTCCGCAGATACGCAGTATTTT.

This rearrangement joins TRBV25-1 to TRBJ2-2, with 8 bases aligning to TRBD1. With V trimmed by 5 bases and J by 4 bases, 6 bases remained unmatched. The CDR3 covers 15 residues. In germline, CDR1 is MGHDK, CDR2 SYGVNS. The CDR3 DNA is TGTGCCAGCAGTCCGGGACAGGTTGGCACCGGGGAGCTGTTTTTT. As protein: CASSPGQVGTGELFF.

This clonotype was seen just once. The genes are TRBV27 and TRBJ2-1; tentative D call: TRBD2 (6 bases). Per germline, CDR1 MNHEY and CDR2 SMNVEV (reference sequence). This CDR3 contains 13 residues. The V end was cut by 3 bases, the J end by 8 bases, with 11 bases between. The CDR3, as DNA: TGTGCCAGCAGTTTTCTAGCGCGGGATGAGCAGTTCTTC. Translation: CASSFLARDEQFF.

This CDR3 is CASSPHRDTGELFF. The CDR3 DNA sequence: TGTGCCAGCAGCCCTCACAGGGACACCGGGGAGCTGTTTTTT. The chain uses TRBV28 and TRBJ2-2; TRBD1 is a possible D gene (6 bases). The CDR3 contains 14 residues. The ends were cut back, 6 bases at V and 3 bases at J, with 11 bases in the middle. Germline values: CDR1 MDHEN, CDR2 SYDVKM.

The rearrangement uses TRBV27 and TRBJ2-5, with D perhaps given as TRBD1 or TRBD2 (6 bases each). CDR3 length: 11 residues. Germline-derived CDR1 and CDR2 are MNHEY and SMNVEV (reference sequence). The V gene lost 6 bases and the J gene lost 12 bases, with 14 bases spanning the gap. CDR3 loop: CASRTPRGEYF. The DNA of the CDR3 is TGTGCCAGCAGGACCCCGAGGGGGGAGTACTTC.

As to this clonotype: The junction departs from germline at one end; a sequencing error may be responsible. The CDR3 nucleotides are TGCGCCAGCAGCTTGGAGTCCAGTTGCTTC. Residues: CASSLESSCF. The V gene is TRBV5-1, the J gene TRBJ2-1; unclear D gene. This CDR3 is built from 10 residues. Germline loops: CDR1 SGHRS, CDR2 YFSETQ.

The chain carries TRBV7-9 and TRBJ2-1; D gene uncertain. Per the germline V gene, CDR1 is SEHNR and CDR2 is FQNEAQ (reference sequence). With 1 base removed from V and 10 bases from J, the gap between germline ends came to 14 bases. This CDR3 contains 14 residues. CDR3 loop: CASSLVPSAEEQFF. The DNA of the CDR3 is TGTGCCAGCAGCTTAGTCCCCTCAGCAGAGGAGCAGTTCTTC.

The chain carries TRBV6-1 and TRBJ2-5; the match to TRBD1 covers 8 bases. J was trimmed by 5 bases and V by 7 bases; bases with no gene match: 12. The CDR3 sequence is 15 residues long. Looked up from germline, CDR1 is MNHNS and CDR2 is SASEGT. The CDR3 sequence is CASTQSDRERETQYF. CDR3 nucleotides: TGTGCCAGCACTCAATCGGACAGGGAAAGGGAGACCCAGTACTTC.

The chain links TRBV5-1 to TRBJ1-1; D gene uncertain. The V and J ends lost 3 bases and 1 base respectively, with 7 bases between them. CDR3 length: 13 amino acids. Germline CDR1 reads SGHRS; CDR2 reads YFSETQ. The CDR3 sequence is CASSWAQNTEAFF. The CDR3 DNA follows: TGCGCCAGCAGCTGGGCCCAGAACACTGAAGCTTTCTTT.

J is TRBJ1-5 and V is TRBV5-6, with D possibly being TRBD1 (5 bases). The CDR3 runs to 12 residues. With 4 bases removed from V and 6 bases from J, the gap between germline ends came to 8 bases. Germline V gives CDR1 SGHDT, CDR2 YYEEEE. The CDR3 loop is CASSMGGQPQHF. Here the CDR3 DNA reads TGTGCCAGCAGCATGGGGGGTCAGCCCCAGCATTTT.

The V and J genes are TRBV12-3 or TRBV12-4 and TRBJ2-7; maybe TRBD2 (5 bases). V lost 1 base and J lost 8, with 24 bases in between. The CDR3 is 17 residues long. CDR3 loop: CASSLDGVDSLRGKQYF. CDR3 DNA sequence: TGTGCCAGCAGTTTAGACGGGGTTGATTCCCTCCGAGGGAAGCAGTACTTC.

The genes are TRBV29-1 and TRBJ2-1; no clear D gene. Germline V gene data show CDR1 as SQVTM and CDR2 as ANQGSEA. The germline V and J ends were trimmed by 4 bases and 8 bases, with 6 bases remaining between them. The CDR3 totals 10 residues. CDR3 in amino acids: CSVVEDEQFF. The CDR3 region has the DNA TGCAGCGTTGTAGAGGATGAGCAGTTCTTC.

The chain uses TRBV20-1 and TRBJ2-3; 10 nucleotides align to TRBD2. Germline lookup yields CDR1 DFQATT and CDR2 SNEGSKA (reference sequence). The CDR3 runs 19 residues. V shed 2 bases and J 0 bases; nucleotides not matched to a gene: 14. The CDR3 region has the DNA TGCAGTGCTAGACTTTTGGCTAGCGGGAGACCCGCTAGCACAGATACGCAGTATTTT. Translated: CSARLLASGRPASTDTQYF.

The gene calls are TRBV27 and TRBJ2-7, with 7 bases aligning to TRBD2. This CDR3 is built from 14 residues. The V gene end was trimmed by 5 bases and the J gene end by 4 bases; junction bases not matched to a gene: 8. CDR1 and CDR2 (germline): MNHEY, SMNVEV (reference sequence). The CDR3 loop is CASSAGVPGYEQYF. The DNA for the CDR3 is TGTGCCAGCAGTGCGGGGGTCCCAGGTTACGAGCAGTACTTC.

The chain recombines TRBV29-1 with TRBJ1-4; TRBD1 agrees at 7 bases. The germline V gene encodes CDR1 SQVTM and CDR2 ANQGSEA. The CDR3 extends over 14 amino acids. The V gene end was trimmed by 0 bases and the J gene end by 4 bases; junction bases not matched to a gene: 2. The CDR3 nucleotides read TGCAGCGTTGAAGATGGGACAGTTAATGAAAAACTGTTTTTT. It encodes CSVEDGTVNEKLFF.

The V and J genes are TRBV9 and TRBJ1-3; D may be TRBD1 (5 bases). V was shortened by 3 bases and J by 4 bases, with 11 bases between the two germline ends. The CDR3 is 14 amino acids. CDR1 and CDR2 from the germline V gene are SGDLS and YYNGEE. The CDR3: CASSEGLLGNTIYF. CDR3 DNA sequence: TGTGCCAGCAGCGAGGGACTGTTAGGAAACACCATATATTTT.

V is TRBV30 and J is TRBJ1-1; D gene uncertain. The CDR3 is 12 residues long. The V and J ends lost 5 bases and 2 bases respectively, with 9 bases between them. Germline CDR1 reads GTSNPN; CDR2 reads SVGIG (reference sequence). CDR3 coding DNA: TGTGCCTGGGAGGCGTTTAACACTGAAGCTTTCTTT. Translation gives CAWEAFNTEAFF.